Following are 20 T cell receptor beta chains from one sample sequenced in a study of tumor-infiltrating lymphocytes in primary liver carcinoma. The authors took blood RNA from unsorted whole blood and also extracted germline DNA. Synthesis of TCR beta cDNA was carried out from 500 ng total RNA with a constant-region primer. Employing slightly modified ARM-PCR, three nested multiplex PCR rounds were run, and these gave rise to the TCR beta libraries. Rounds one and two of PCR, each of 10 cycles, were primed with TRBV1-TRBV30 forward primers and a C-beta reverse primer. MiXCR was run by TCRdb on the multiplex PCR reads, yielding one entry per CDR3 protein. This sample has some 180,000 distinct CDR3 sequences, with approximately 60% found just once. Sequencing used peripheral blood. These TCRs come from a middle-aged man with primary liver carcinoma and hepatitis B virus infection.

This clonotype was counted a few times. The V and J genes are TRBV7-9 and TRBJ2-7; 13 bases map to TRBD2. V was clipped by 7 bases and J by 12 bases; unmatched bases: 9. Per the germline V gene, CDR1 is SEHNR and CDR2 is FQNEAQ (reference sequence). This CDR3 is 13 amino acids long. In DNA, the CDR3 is TGTGCCAGCATCTCCGGGACTAGCGGGAATTGGTACTTC. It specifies CASISGTSGNWYF. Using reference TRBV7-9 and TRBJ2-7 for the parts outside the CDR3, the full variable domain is DTGVSQNPRHKITKRGQNVTFRCDPISEHNRLYWYRQTLGQGPEFLTYFQNEAQLEKSRLLSDRFSAERPKGSFSTLEIQRTEQGDSAMYLCASISGTSGNWYFGPGTRLTVT.

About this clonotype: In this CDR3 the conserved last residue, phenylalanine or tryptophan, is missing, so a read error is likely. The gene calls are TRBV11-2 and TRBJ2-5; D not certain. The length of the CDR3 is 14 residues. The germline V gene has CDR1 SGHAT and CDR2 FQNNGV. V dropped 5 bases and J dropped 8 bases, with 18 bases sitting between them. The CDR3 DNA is TGTGCCAGCAGCAGGAGTACCCCATTCGATACCCAGTACTTA. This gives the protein CASSRSTPFDTQYL.

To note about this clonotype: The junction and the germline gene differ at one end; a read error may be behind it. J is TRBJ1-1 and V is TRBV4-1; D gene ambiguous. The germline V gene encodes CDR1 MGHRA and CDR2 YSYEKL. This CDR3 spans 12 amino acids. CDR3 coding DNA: TGCGCCGGCAGCTCCTTAACCGCTGAAGCTTTCTTT. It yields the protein CAGSSLTAEAFF.

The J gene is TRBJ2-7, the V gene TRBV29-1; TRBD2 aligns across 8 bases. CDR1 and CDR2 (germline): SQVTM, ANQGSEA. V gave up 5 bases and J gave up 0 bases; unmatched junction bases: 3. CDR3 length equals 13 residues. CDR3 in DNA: TGCAGCGTTAAGACTAGCGTCTCCTACGAGCAGTACTTC. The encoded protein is CSVKTSVSYEQYF.

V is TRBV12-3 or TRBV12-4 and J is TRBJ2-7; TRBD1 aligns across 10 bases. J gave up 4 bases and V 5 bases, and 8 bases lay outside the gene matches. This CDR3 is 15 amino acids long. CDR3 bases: TGTGCCAGCAGTGTCCCAGACAGGGGGCATTACGAGCAGTACTTC. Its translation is CASSVPDRGHYEQYF.

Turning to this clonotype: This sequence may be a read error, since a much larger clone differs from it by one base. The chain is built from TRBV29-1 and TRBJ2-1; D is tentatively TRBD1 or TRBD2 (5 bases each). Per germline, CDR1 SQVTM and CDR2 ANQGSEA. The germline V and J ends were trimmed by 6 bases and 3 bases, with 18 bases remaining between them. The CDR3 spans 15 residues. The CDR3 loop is CSVEGNPGSYNEQFF. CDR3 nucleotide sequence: TGCAGCGTCGAGGGGAACCCGGGCAGCTACAATGAGCAGTTCTTC.

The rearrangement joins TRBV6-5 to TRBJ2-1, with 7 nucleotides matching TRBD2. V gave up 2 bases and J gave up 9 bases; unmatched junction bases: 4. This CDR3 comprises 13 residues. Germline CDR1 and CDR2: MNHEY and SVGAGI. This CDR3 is CASSYEGRGEQFF. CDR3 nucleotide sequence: TGTGCCAGCAGTTACGAAGGGAGGGGTGAGCAGTTCTTC.

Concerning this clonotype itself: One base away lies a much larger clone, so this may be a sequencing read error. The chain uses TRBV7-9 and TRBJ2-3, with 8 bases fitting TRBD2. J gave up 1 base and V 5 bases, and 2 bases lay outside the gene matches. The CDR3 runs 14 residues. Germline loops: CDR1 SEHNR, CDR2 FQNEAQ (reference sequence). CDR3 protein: CASSKTSGTDTQYF. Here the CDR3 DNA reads TGTGCCAGCAGCAAGACTAGCGGCACAGATACGCAGTATTTT.

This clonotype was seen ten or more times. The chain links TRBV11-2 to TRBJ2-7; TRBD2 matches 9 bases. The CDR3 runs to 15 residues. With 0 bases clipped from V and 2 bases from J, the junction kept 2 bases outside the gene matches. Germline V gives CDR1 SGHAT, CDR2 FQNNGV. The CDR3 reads CASSLESSGAYEQYF. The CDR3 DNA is TGTGCCAGCAGCTTAGAGTCTAGCGGGGCCTACGAGCAGTACTTC. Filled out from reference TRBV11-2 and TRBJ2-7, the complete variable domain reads EAGVAQSPRYKIIEKRQSVAFWCNPISGHATLYWYQQILGQGPKLLIQFQNNGVVDDSQLPKDRFSAERLKGVDSTLKIQPAKLEDSAVYLCASSLESSGAYEQYFGPGTRLTVT.

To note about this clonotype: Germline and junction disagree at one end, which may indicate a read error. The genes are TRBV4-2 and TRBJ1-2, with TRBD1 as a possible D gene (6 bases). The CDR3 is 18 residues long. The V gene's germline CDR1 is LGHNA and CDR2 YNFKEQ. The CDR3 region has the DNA TGTGCCAGCAGCCAAGGAGGCGGACAGTCGGCCGGGCTCTATGACTACGCCTTC. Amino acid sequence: CASSQGGGQSAGLYDYAF.

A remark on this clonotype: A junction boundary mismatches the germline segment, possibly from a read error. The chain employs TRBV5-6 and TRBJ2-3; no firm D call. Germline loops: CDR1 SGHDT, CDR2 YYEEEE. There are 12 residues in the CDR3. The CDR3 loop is CANSLALDTQYF. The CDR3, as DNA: TGTGCCAACAGCTTGGCCCTGGATACGCAGTATTTT.

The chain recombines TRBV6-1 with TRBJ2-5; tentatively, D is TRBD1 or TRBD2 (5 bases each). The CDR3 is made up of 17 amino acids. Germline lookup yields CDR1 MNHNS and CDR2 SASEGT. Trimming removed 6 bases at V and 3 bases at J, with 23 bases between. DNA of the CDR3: TGTGCCAGCAGGGAACTAGGAGTTGGAGGCAGGGAAGAGACCCAGTACTTC. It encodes CASRELGVGGREETQYF.

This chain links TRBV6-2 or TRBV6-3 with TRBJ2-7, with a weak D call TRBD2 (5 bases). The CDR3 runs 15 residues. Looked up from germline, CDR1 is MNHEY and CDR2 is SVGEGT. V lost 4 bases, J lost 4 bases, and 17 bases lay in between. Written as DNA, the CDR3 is TGTGCCAGCAGTTCCGTGGGGATAAGCGGTTACGAGCAGTACTTC. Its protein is CASSSVGISGYEQYF.

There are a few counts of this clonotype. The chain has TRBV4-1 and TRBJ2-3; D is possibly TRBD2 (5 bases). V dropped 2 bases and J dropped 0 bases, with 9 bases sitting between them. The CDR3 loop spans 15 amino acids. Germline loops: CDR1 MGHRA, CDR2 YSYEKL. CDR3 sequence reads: CASSQQTGSTDTQYF. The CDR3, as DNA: TGCGCCAGCAGCCAACAGACGGGAAGCACAGATACGCAGTATTTT.

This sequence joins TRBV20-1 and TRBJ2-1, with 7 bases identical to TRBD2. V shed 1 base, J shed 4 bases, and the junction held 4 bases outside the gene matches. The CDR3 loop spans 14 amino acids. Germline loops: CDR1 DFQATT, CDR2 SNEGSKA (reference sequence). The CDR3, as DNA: TGCAGTGCTAGAGTGAGCGGGAAGTACAATGAGCAGTTCTTC. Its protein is CSARVSGKYNEQFF.

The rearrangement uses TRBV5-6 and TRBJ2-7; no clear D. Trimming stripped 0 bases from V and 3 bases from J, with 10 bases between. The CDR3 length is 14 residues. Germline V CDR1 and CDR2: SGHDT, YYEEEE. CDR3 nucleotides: TGTGCCAGCAGCTTGGTTGTCAGATACTACGAGCAGTACTTC. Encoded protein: CASSLVVRYYEQYF. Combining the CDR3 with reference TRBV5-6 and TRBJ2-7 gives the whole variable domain DAGVTQSPTHLIKTRGQQVTLRCSPKSGHDTVSWYQQALGQGPQFIFQYYEEEERQRGNFPDRFSGHQFPNYSSELNVNALLLGDSALYLCASSLVVRYYEQYFGPGTRLTVT.

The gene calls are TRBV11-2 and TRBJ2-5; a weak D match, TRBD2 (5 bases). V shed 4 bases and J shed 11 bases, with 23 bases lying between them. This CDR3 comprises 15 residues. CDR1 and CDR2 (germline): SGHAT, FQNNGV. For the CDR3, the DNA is TGTGCCAGCAGCTCGATAGGAAGCGGCCAAGATACTCAGTACTTC. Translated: CASSSIGSGQDTQYF.

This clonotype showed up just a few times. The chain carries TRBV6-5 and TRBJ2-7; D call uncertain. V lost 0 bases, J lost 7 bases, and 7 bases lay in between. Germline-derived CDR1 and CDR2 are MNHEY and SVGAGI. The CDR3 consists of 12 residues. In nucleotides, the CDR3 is TGTGCCAGCAGTTACTCGATGGGGGAGCAGTACTTC. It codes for CASSYSMGEQYF.

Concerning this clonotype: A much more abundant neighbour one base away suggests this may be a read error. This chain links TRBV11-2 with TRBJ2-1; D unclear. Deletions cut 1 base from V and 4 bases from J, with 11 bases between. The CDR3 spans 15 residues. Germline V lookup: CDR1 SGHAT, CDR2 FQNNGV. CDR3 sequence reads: CASSLVGMGYNEQFF. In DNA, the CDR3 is TGTGCCAGCAGCTTAGTTGGCATGGGATACAATGAGCAGTTCTTC.

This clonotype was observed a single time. Here the CDR3 DNA reads TGCGCCAGCAGCCAAGGAGGCCCCAGGGCTAGCGGGAGATCCCCCTACAATGAGCAGTTCTTC. This codes for CASSQGGPRASGRSPYNEQFF. This rearrangement joins TRBV4-1 to TRBJ2-1; 10 nucleotides match TRBD2. The V and J ends lost 1 base and 2 bases, in that order; junction bases with no gene match: 17. The CDR3 is 21 residues long. Germline V gene data show CDR1 as MGHRA and CDR2 as YSYEKL.